The next 9 T cell receptor beta chains were all read from a single sample in a study of T cell repertoires and HLA-DP antigens (dated by TCRdb to 2016 to 2019). Libraries were constructed by the immunoSEQ multiplex PCR assay. Held by TCRdb, this immuneACCESS table contains in-frame sequences only and omits some clones. Under half of the omission traces to an unresolved V gene where checked; the cause of the rest is unknown. Within this sample are 85,000 to 90,000 clones, with 86% of them counted one time only. The ten largest account for around 1.7% of the sample. The antigens of these receptors remain unknown. Material for sequencing was CD4+ T cells from PBMCs. The receptors shown here come from a man in his fifties or sixties in good health and CMV-seronegative.

This chain uses TRBV5-1 with TRBJ1-1; 10 nucleotides align to TRBD1. Trimming took 2 bases from V and 8 from J; bases not matched to a gene: 12. Looked up from germline, CDR1 is SGHRS and CDR2 is YFSETQ. The CDR3 loop spans 16 amino acids. The CDR3 is CASSLGTGALTSEAFF. The CDR3 DNA is TGCGCCAGCAGCTTAGGGACAGGGGCTCTGACATCGGAAGCTTTCTTT.

The DNA for the CDR3 is TGTGCCAGCAGTTTATGGAGGGACCAAGAGACCCAGTACTTC. Translated, it gives CASSLWRDQETQYF. V gene TRBV28 combines with J gene TRBJ2-5, with a tentative D call TRBD2 (5 bases). V lost 0 bases, J lost 0 bases, and 5 bases lay in between. Germline V gene sequence: CDR1 MDHEN, CDR2 SYDVKM. The length of the CDR3 is 14 residues. Complete variable domain (other parts from reference TRBV28 and TRBJ2-5): DVKVTQSSRYLVKRTGEKVFLECVQDMDHENMFWYRQDPGLGLRLIYFSYDVKMKEKGDIPEGYSVSREKKERFSLILESASTNQTSMYLCASSLWRDQETQYFGPGTRLLVL.

The rearrangement uses TRBV5-5 and TRBJ2-7; D possibly corresponds to TRBD2 (5 bases). The CDR3 loop spans 14 amino acids. The germline V gene encodes CDR1 SGHKS and CDR2 YYEKEE (reference sequence). Trimming cost V 0 bases and J 6 bases, with 13 bases left between them. The CDR3 region has the DNA TGTGCCAGCAGCTTGGAGACTTTACGGGGCGAGCAGTACTTC. Protein: CASSLETLRGEQYF.

The chain couples TRBV11-2 to TRBJ2-7; TRBD2 aligns across 7 bases. The CDR3 length is 13 residues. CDR1 is SGHAT and CDR2 is FQNNGV in the germline V gene. V lost 5 bases, J lost 3 bases, and 4 bases stayed unmatched. CDR3 protein: CASSGRDYYEQYF. The CDR3, as DNA: TGTGCCAGCAGCGGCCGGGACTACTACGAGCAGTACTTC.

CDR3 coding DNA: TGTGCCAGCAGTCTAACAGGAGCGGACATTCAGTACTTC. This gives the protein CASSLTGADIQYF. The J gene is TRBJ2-4, the V gene TRBV6-5; D assignment may be TRBD1 or TRBD2 (5 bases each). V was pared by 5 bases and J by 8 bases, with 13 bases between. CDR3 length: 13 amino acids. Germline V gene data show CDR1 as MNHEY and CDR2 as SVGAGI.

The CDR3 spells CAISPQGRGYTF. CDR3 sequence (DNA): TGTGCCATCAGCCCACAGGGGCGAGGCTACACCTTC. This chain joins TRBV10-3 and TRBJ1-2; 7 bases map to TRBD1. This CDR3 is built from 12 residues. V gave up 6 bases and J gave up 8 bases; unmatched junction bases: 6. Germline assignment: CDR1 ENHRY and CDR2 SYGVKD.

The chain recombines TRBV7-2 with TRBJ2-7; D possibly uses TRBD1 or TRBD2 (5 bases each). With 5 bases removed from V and 3 bases from J, the gap between germline ends came to 14 bases. Germline V gives CDR1 SGHTA, CDR2 FQGNSA. CDR3 length: 14 residues. This CDR3 reads CASSRSEGNYEQYF. The DNA of the CDR3 is TGTGCCAGCAGCCGAAGTGAGGGGAACTACGAGCAGTACTTC.

This rearrangement joins TRBV7-9 to TRBJ2-7, with TRBD2 matching over 10 bases. The CDR3 length is 16 residues. Trimming removed 3 bases from V and 0 bases from J; junction bases left unmatched: 5. Germline V gene sequence: CDR1 SEHNR, CDR2 FQNEAQ (reference sequence). The CDR3, as DNA: TGTGCCAGCAGCTTCCCAGCGGGGGGGAGCTCCTACGAGCAGTACTTC. It translates to CASSFPAGGSSYEQYF. The full variable domain, rest sourced from reference TRBV7-9 and TRBJ2-7, is DTGVSQNPRHKITKRGQNVTFRCDPISEHNRLYWYRQTLGQGPEFLTYFQNEAQLEKSRLLSDRFSAERPKGSFSTLEIQRTEQGDSAMYLCASSFPAGGSSYEQYFGPGTRLTVT.

The chain is built from TRBV25-1 and TRBJ2-5; tentatively, D is TRBD1 (6 bases). Trimming took 6 bases from V and 5 from J, leaving 13 bases between them. This CDR3 is built from 13 residues. Germline CDR1 MGHDK, CDR2 SYGVNS. CDR3 protein: CASRSTGSETQYF. The CDR3 DNA is TGTGCCAGCAGATCAACAGGGTCGGAGACCCAGTACTTC.